One and the same sample provided the 18 T cell receptor beta chains below, sequenced in a study of T cells in Graves' hyperthyroidism and ophthalmopathy. Amplification of TCR beta CDR3 regions used RNA as the template. The primer set for the first-round RT-PCR of the TCR CDR3 was HTBI. TCRdb reprocessed the multiplex PCR reads with MiXCR, giving one entry per CDR3 protein. The sample consists of approximately 400,000 distinct CDR3 sequences, 18% of them appearing once. The sequencing input was blood. The source is a man aged 18-30 years with Graves' ophthalmopathy.

This clonotype was picked up many times. V usage is TRBV2 and J usage is TRBJ1-1, with D possibly matching TRBD1 (5 bases). V lost 5 bases and J 0 bases, leaving 7 bases between the germline ends. This CDR3 comprises 13 residues. The germline V gene encodes CDR1 SNHLY and CDR2 FYNNEI. The DNA for the CDR3 is TGTGCCAGCAGTAAGGGGATGAACACTGAAGCTTTCTTT. Translating gives CASSKGMNTEAFF.

This clonotype has ten or more counts. The chain's CDR3 is CASSVQGPGRSTIYEQYF. CDR3 DNA: TGTGCCAGCAGCGTTCAAGGTCCCGGGCGCTCAACGATCTACGAGCAGTACTTC. The rearrangement links TRBV7-9 to TRBJ2-7; D ambiguous. The CDR3 loop spans 18 amino acids. V was trimmed by 5 bases and J by 3 bases, leaving 26 bases between them. Looked up from germline, CDR1 is SEHNR and CDR2 is FQNEAQ (reference sequence).

This clonotype was counted ten times or more. The chain employs TRBV24-1 and TRBJ2-7; a possible D gene is TRBD1 (6 bases). The germline V gene has CDR1 KGHDR and CDR2 SFDVKD. Trimming removed 7 bases at V and 2 bases at J, with 20 bases between. The CDR3 covers 16 residues. CDR3 sequence: CATRRVPRQETYEQYF. Here the CDR3 DNA reads TGTGCCACCAGAAGAGTCCCCCGACAGGAGACCTACGAGCAGTACTTC.

This clonotype has a handful of counts. V and J are TRBV6-1 and TRBJ2-7; 13 nucleotides match TRBD2. The J segment lost 4 bases and the V segment lost 4 bases, leaving 4 bases of the junction unmatched. The CDR3 contains 15 residues. CDR1 and CDR2 (germline): MNHNS, SASEGT. This chain's CDR3 is CASSGGLAGLYEQYF. The DNA of the CDR3 is TGTGCCAGCAGTGGGGGACTAGCGGGGCTTTACGAGCAGTACTTC.

This clonotype was seen a handful of times. The gene calls are TRBV6-1 and TRBJ1-5; 10 bases agree with TRBD1. The length of the CDR3 is 17 residues. Germline assignment: CDR1 MNHNS and CDR2 SASEGT. Germline trimming cut 5 bases from V and 2 bases from J; bases unmatched to any gene: 9. The CDR3, as DNA: TGTGCCAGCAGTACCCTAGCCGGGACAGGGGGCAATCAGCCCCAGCATTTT. Amino acid sequence: CASSTLAGTGGNQPQHF.

This clonotype appeared a few times. CDR3 coding DNA: TGTGCCAGCAGTCCAGGACAGATAAACGAGCAGTACTTC. Encoded protein: CASSPGQINEQYF. The rearrangement joins TRBV12-3 or TRBV12-4 to TRBJ2-7; D is possibly TRBD1 (6 bases). The CDR3 is made up of 13 amino acids. The V end lost 5 bases, the J end lost 5 bases, and 13 bases lay between the germline ends.

This clonotype has a count of ten or more. The rearrangement uses TRBV5-1 and TRBJ1-6; 7 positions match TRBD1. V trimming: 4 bases; J trimming: 6 bases; junction bases outside the gene matches: 7. Germline CDR1 reads SGHRS; CDR2 reads YFSETQ. CDR3 length equals 15 residues. CDR3 residues: CASSGGQAVNSPLHF. CDR3 DNA sequence: TGCGCCAGCAGCGGCGGACAGGCAGTTAATTCACCCCTCCACTTT.

This clonotype occurred many times. This chain connects TRBV2 to TRBJ1-1, with D hard to call. V was pared by 4 bases and J by 3 bases, with 9 bases between. Germline-derived CDR1 and CDR2 are SNHLY and FYNNEI. The CDR3 totals 13 residues. The CDR3: CASSADLYTEAFF. CDR3 in DNA: TGTGCCAGCAGTGCGGACCTTTACACTGAAGCTTTCTTT.

This clonotype was observed many times. The gene calls are TRBV6-5 and TRBJ1-3; no clear D gene. This CDR3 has 15 amino acids. CDR1 is MNHEY, CDR2 SVGAGI, per germline. V lost 2 bases to trimming and J lost 0 bases, with 8 bases between them. CDR3: CASSYEEYSGNTIYF. The CDR3 DNA follows: TGTGCCAGCAGTTACGAAGAATACTCTGGAAACACCATATATTTT.

This clonotype has at least ten counts. The rearrangement joins TRBV27 to TRBJ1-1; the D is unclear. This CDR3 is built from 14 residues. The germline V and J ends were trimmed by 6 bases and 7 bases, with 18 bases remaining between them. CDR1 MNHEY and CDR2 SMNVEV come from the germline V gene (reference sequence). The CDR3 region is CASSPLGGSFEAFF. Here the CDR3 DNA reads TGTGCCAGCAGCCCCCTCGGAGGGTCATTTGAAGCTTTCTTT.

This clonotype was counted many times. The chain has TRBV6-1 and TRBJ2-5, with D perhaps TRBD1 or TRBD2 (5 bases each). Germline CDR1 MNHNS, CDR2 SASEGT. The CDR3 has 16 amino acids. V lost 8 bases to trimming and J lost 1 base, with 20 bases between them. The CDR3 DNA reads as TGTGCCAGCTTACTGTGGCTCCGGGACGTCCAAGAGACCCAGTACTTC. This gives the protein CASLLWLRDVQETQYF.

This clonotype was seen only a few times. The rearrangement links TRBV20-1 to TRBJ2-2; D is perhaps TRBD1 (5 bases). Between the trimmed V and J ends, which lost 0 bases and 4 bases, there was a span of 18 bases. Germline V lookup: CDR1 DFQATT, CDR2 SNEGSKA (reference sequence). The CDR3 loop spans 17 amino acids. This CDR3 reads CSAREETDLKSTGELFF. In nucleotides, the CDR3 is TGCAGTGCTAGAGAAGAGACAGACCTTAAATCCACCGGGGAGCTGTTTTTT.

Note on this clonotype: Since a much larger clone is just one base distant, this may be a read error. The chain uses TRBV12-3 or TRBV12-4 and TRBJ1-2, with D uncertain. V lost 8 bases, J lost 2 bases, and 18 bases lay in between. This CDR3 has 15 amino acids. The DNA for the CDR3 is TGTGCCAGCCTCGGTTCATATACTAGCAACTATGGCTACACCTTC. This translates into CASLGSYTSNYGYTF.

The rearrangement joins TRBV28 to TRBJ1-5; tentatively, D is TRBD1 (5 bases). The V gene lost 8 bases and the J gene lost 7 bases, with 21 bases spanning the gap. Germline loops: CDR1 MDHEN, CDR2 SYDVKM. The CDR3 loop spans 15 amino acids. This CDR3 reads CASLPGGAGYQPQHF. As DNA, the CDR3 is TGTGCCAGCCTCCCTGGTGGGGCGGGGTACCAGCCCCAGCATTTT.

This clonotype was observed at least ten times. The V gene is TRBV5-1, the J gene TRBJ2-1; 9 bases are a match to TRBD1. The germline gives CDR1 SGHRS, CDR2 YFSETQ. This CDR3 is built from 14 residues. Unmatched junction bases numbered 5, after V lost 4 bases and J lost 6 bases. The CDR3 here is CASSPRDRANEQFF. CDR3 nucleotide sequence: TGCGCCAGCAGCCCCCGGGACAGGGCCAATGAGCAGTTCTTC.

This clonotype was seen many times. The rearrangement links TRBV5-1 to TRBJ2-1; D assignment may be TRBD1 or TRBD2 (6 bases each). The V end was cut by 2 bases, the J end by 8 bases, with 14 bases between. Germline V CDR1 and CDR2: SGHRS, YFSETQ. The CDR3 runs to 14 residues. The CDR3 DNA sequence: TGCGCCAGCAGCTTCGACGGGGGCCTACATGAGCAGTTCTTC. This encodes CASSFDGGLHEQFF.

The V and J genes are TRBV7-9 and TRBJ1-6, with 12 bases fitting TRBD1. V shed 0 bases, J shed 9 bases, and the junction held 6 bases outside the gene matches. The CDR3 runs to 17 residues. In germline, CDR1 is SEHNR, CDR2 FQNEAQ (reference sequence). CDR3 residues: CASSLAGTGGSSSPLHF. DNA for the CDR3: TGTGCCAGCAGCTTAGCTGGGACAGGGGGCTCAAGTTCACCCCTCCACTTT.

The chain combines TRBV9 with TRBJ1-1; 7 nucleotides align to TRBD1. J lost 4 bases, V lost 4 bases, and 10 bases had no gene match. Germline V gives CDR1 SGDLS, CDR2 YYNGEE. The CDR3 has 15 amino acids. Written as DNA, the CDR3 is TGTGCCAGCAGCCCCCCGACAGGGTTGACCACTGAAGCTTTCTTT. This gives the protein CASSPPTGLTTEAFF.